What follows are 4 T cell receptor beta chains derived from one specimen sequenced in a study of technical replicates of blood from a few donors (dated by TCRdb to the late 2010s). Library preparation was by the immunoSEQ multiplex PCR assay. Here the immuneACCESS table is served through TCRdb, limited to in-frame sequences with V and J called. Missing clones are a known gap in these copies; in checked studies unresolved V genes cover under half, and the rest lacks a known reason. The sample table contains tens of thousands of clones; only one count was recorded for 85% to 95% of them. The leading ten clones occupy roughly 0.27% of the sample. The specimen was T cells isolated from PBMCs. The receptors come from a human donor in good health.

The V call is TRBV5-4, the J call TRBJ2-3; 10 bases align to TRBD2. Looked up from germline, CDR1 is SGHNT and CDR2 is YYREEE (reference sequence). The CDR3 totals 16 residues. J was trimmed by 2 bases and V by 4 bases; bases with no gene match: 7. Here the CDR3 reads CASSPMLAGDTDTQYF. CDR3 coding DNA: TGTGCCAGCAGCCCAATGCTAGCGGGGGACACAGATACGCAGTATTTT.

The rearrangement joins TRBV6-1 to TRBJ1-2; 11 bases align to TRBD1. Germline V gene sequence: CDR1 MNHNS, CDR2 SASEGT. Trimming cost V 3 bases and J 10 bases; bases outside gene matches: 7. The CDR3 totals 14 residues. The CDR3 protein is CASSERGQGADYTF. The CDR3, as DNA: TGTGCCAGCAGTGAGCGAGGACAGGGGGCGGACTACACCTTC.

The V gene is TRBV2, the J gene TRBJ2-6; 8 bases map to TRBD1. CDR3 length: 17 residues. V was pared by 9 bases and J by 0 bases, with 10 bases of the junction left unmatched. Germline V CDR1 and CDR2: SNHLY, FYNNEI. This chain's CDR3 is CARDRGLVNSGANVLTF. Written as DNA, the CDR3 is TGTGCCAGAGACAGGGGCTTAGTGAACTCTGGGGCCAACGTCCTGACTTTC. The entire variable domain, with the rest obtained from reference TRBV2 and TRBJ2-6, is as follows: EPEVTQTPSHQVTQMGQEVILRCVPISNHLYFYWYRQILGQKVEFLVSFYNNEISEKSEIFDDQFSVERPDGSNFTLKIRSTKLEDSAMYFCARDRGLVNSGANVLTFGAGSRLTVL.

The CDR3 protein is CSSRQVGVGETQYF. CDR3 sequence (DNA): TGCAGCTCCCGCCAAGTAGGGGTCGGAGAGACCCAGTACTTC. The J gene is TRBJ2-5, the V gene TRBV29-1, with a weak D call TRBD1 (5 bases). Trimming left V 8 bases short and J 4 bases short, with 20 bases between. This CDR3 spans 14 amino acids. Germline V gene data show CDR1 as SQVTM and CDR2 as ANQGSEA.